This is a list of T cell receptor beta chains from one sample in a study of shared clonotypes between healthy human individuals. Clones were sequenced by immunoSEQ multiplex PCR, and TCRdb holds only the in-frame ones, with some missing. Of over 850,000 clones in the sample, 70% to 80% were seen once. The sample taken for sequencing was memory CD4+ T cells from PBMCs. Source of these receptors: a man between 18 and 35 years old in good health. Some clones in this sample may be carry-over from other donors' samples. Both conserved end residues are part of each CDR3. The D gene is left open where the match is weak. The size entry is marked missing in some rows and otherwise reads once, few, many or a size class.

CDR3: CASSLTGFESEQFF
DNA: TGTGCCAGCAGTTTAACCGGGTTCGAAAGTGAGCAGTTCTTC
J: TRBJ2-1
size: once
V: TRBV28
D: .

CDR3: CASSLWGLAGGADTQYF
DNA: TGTGCCAGCAGTTTATGGGGACTAGCGGGAGGAGCAGATACGCAGTATTTT
J: TRBJ2-3
size: .
V: TRBV28
D: TRBD2

CDR3: CASSPAGTKVGNTIYF
DNA: TGTGCCAGCTCACCTGCCGGGACAAAGGTTGGAAACACCATATATTTT
J: TRBJ1-3
size: .
V: TRBV18
D: .

CDR3: CASSLRGGNYEQYF
DNA: TGTGCCAGCAGCTTGAGAGGGGGCAACTACGAGCAGTACTTC
J: TRBJ2-7
size: .
V: TRBV7-9
D: TRBD1

CDR3: CASSQDSAGGEETQYF
DNA: TGCGCCAGCAGCCAAGATTCGGCAGGGGGCGAAGAGACCCAGTACTTC
J: TRBJ2-5
size: once
V: TRBV4-3
D: TRBD1

CDR3: CASSSLAGGSTDTQYF
DNA: TGTGCCAGCAGCTCCTTAGCGGGGGGGAGCACAGATACGCAGTATTTT
J: TRBJ2-3
size: .
V: TRBV7-2
D: TRBD2

CDR3: CASRDQQDGYTF
DNA: TGTGCCAGCAGGGATCAACAGGATGGCTACACCTTC
J: TRBJ1-2
size: many
V: TRBV2
D: .

CDR3: CASRFRGRAYEQYF
DNA: TGTGCCAGCAGGTTCAGGGGGCGCGCCTACGAGCAGTACTTC
J: TRBJ2-7
size: .
V: TRBV28
D: TRBD1

CDR3: CASRQPGQGFGYTF
DNA: TGTGCCAGCAGGCAACCGGGACAGGGTTTCGGCTACACCTTC
J: TRBJ1-2
size: .
V: TRBV6-5
D: TRBD1

CDR3: CATRAVKGTEAFF
DNA: TGTGCCACAAGGGCGGTTAAGGGGACTGAAGCTTTCTTT
J: TRBJ1-1
size: .
V: TRBV6-5
D: .

CDR3: CASRRLLNTEAFF
DNA: TGTGCCAGCAGGAGGTTACTGAACACTGAAGCTTTCTTT
J: TRBJ1-1
size: .
V: TRBV2
D: .

CDR3: CASSSISGRGTGELFF
DNA: TGTGCCAGCAGTTCCATATCGGGAAGGGGCACCGGGGAGCTGTTTTTT
J: TRBJ2-2
size: few
V: TRBV6-5
D: .

CDR3: CASSLIAGGPGTQYF
DNA: TGTGCCAGCAGTTTAATAGCGGGAGGTCCGGGGACCCAGTACTTC
J: TRBJ2-5
size: .
V: TRBV28
D: TRBD2

CDR3: CASRLTRTDEQYF
DNA: TGTGCCAGCAGACTCACTAGAACCGACGAGCAGTACTTC
J: TRBJ2-7
size: .
V: TRBV7-3
D: .

CDR3: CASSPYRTSSNNEQFF
DNA: TGTGCCAGCAGCCCTTACCGGACTAGCTCCAACAATGAGCAGTTCTTC
J: TRBJ2-1
size: .
V: TRBV7-8
D: TRBD2

CDR3: CASSFRGVSGANVLTF
DNA: TGTGCCAGCAGCTTCCGGGGTGTCTCTGGGGCCAACGTCCTGACTTTC
J: TRBJ2-6
size: .
V: TRBV7-2
D: .

CDR3: CASSYFYEQYF
DNA: TGTGCCAGCAGCTACTTCTACGAGCAGTACTTC
J: TRBJ2-7
size: .
V: TRBV28
D: .

CDR3: CASSPFGTVQETQYF
DNA: TGTGCCAGCTCACCATTTGGGACTGTCCAAGAGACCCAGTACTTC
J: TRBJ2-5
size: .
V: TRBV18
D: .

CDR3: CASTPRSGGRAEYNEQFF
DNA: TGTGCCAGCACCCCGAGGTCCGGCGGGAGGGCCGAGTACAATGAGCAGTTCTTC
J: TRBJ2-1
size: .
V: TRBV5-4
D: TRBD2

CDR3: CASSGTGIGAFF
DNA: TGTGCCAGCAGCGGGACAGGAATTGGAGCTTTCTTT
J: TRBJ1-1
size: .
V: TRBV11-3
D: TRBD1

CDR3: CASSISRIPFQYF
DNA: TGTGCCAGTAGTATTAGCAGGATCCCCTTTCAGTACTTC
J: TRBJ2-4
size: .
V: TRBV19
D: .

CDR3: CASRYGVHNEQFF
DNA: TGTGCCAGCAGGTACGGGGTCCACAATGAGCAGTTCTTC
J: TRBJ2-1
size: .
V: TRBV27
D: .

CDR3: CASSLDPLGGASTDTQYF
DNA: TGTGCCAGCAGCTTAGATCCCCTAGGAGGGGCAAGCACAGATACGCAGTATTTT
J: TRBJ2-3
size: .
V: TRBV11-2
D: .

CDR3: CASRDRDLETQYF
DNA: TGTGCCAGCAGGGACAGGGATCTCGAGACCCAGTACTTC
J: TRBJ2-5
size: .
V: TRBV2
D: TRBD1

CDR3: CASPKQGGVFPDTQYF
DNA: TGTGCCAGCCCAAAACAAGGTGGGGTGTTTCCAGATACGCAGTATTTT
J: TRBJ2-3
size: .
V: TRBV28
D: .

CDR3: CASSLEGTSGRAGDTQYF
DNA: TGTGCCAGCAGCCTCGAAGGCACTAGCGGGAGGGCCGGAGATACGCAGTATTTT
J: TRBJ2-3
size: .
V: TRBV7-2
D: TRBD2

CDR3: CASRETVPPYSNQPQHF
DNA: TGTGCCAGCAGGGAGACAGTCCCTCCGTATAGCAATCAGCCCCAGCATTTT
J: TRBJ1-5
size: .
V: TRBV28
D: .

CDR3: CSESLTSGSFPDTQYF
DNA: TGCAGCGAGTCCCTAACTAGCGGGAGTTTTCCAGATACGCAGTATTTT
J: TRBJ2-3
size: few
V: TRBV29-1
D: TRBD2

CDR3: CASSPDGIYNEQFF
DNA: TGTGCCAGCAGCCCTGATGGGATCTACAATGAGCAGTTCTTC
J: TRBJ2-1
size: .
V: TRBV9
D: .

CDR3: CASSPGQHYGYTF
DNA: TGTGCCAGCAGCCCGGGACAGCACTATGGCTACACCTTC
J: TRBJ1-2
size: .
V: TRBV28
D: TRBD1

CDR3: CASSESWVLIPYGYTF
DNA: TGTGCCAGCAGTGAGTCTTGGGTTTTGATTCCCTATGGCTACACCTTC
J: TRBJ1-2
size: few
V: TRBV6-1
D: .

CDR3: CASSQETRVAYNEQFF
DNA: TGCGCCAGCAGCCAAGAGACACGGGTGGCCTACAATGAGCAGTTCTTC
J: TRBJ2-1
size: .
V: TRBV4-3
D: .

CDR3: CASRGLSEAFF
DNA: TGTGCCAGCAGGGGATTGTCTGAAGCTTTCTTT
J: TRBJ1-1
size: few
V: TRBV5-4
D: .

CDR3: CASSASLEGNEQFF
DNA: TGTGCCAGCAGCGCATCCTTGGAAGGCAATGAGCAGTTCTTC
J: TRBJ2-1
size: .
V: TRBV7-9
D: .

CDR3: CASSVGTNNEQFF
DNA: TGTGCCAGCAGCGTTGGAACCAACAATGAGCAGTTCTTC
J: TRBJ2-1
size: .
V: TRBV9
D: .

CDR3: CSVVASSGGTDTQYF
DNA: TGCAGCGTTGTTGCGTCTAGCGGAGGCACAGATACGCAGTATTTT
J: TRBJ2-3
size: .
V: TRBV29-1
D: TRBD2

CDR3: CASSLEPYGNTEAFF
DNA: TGTGCCAGTAGCCTGGAGCCTTATGGGAACACTGAAGCTTTCTTT
J: TRBJ1-1
size: .
V: TRBV19
D: .

CDR3: CASSPAENRYEQYF
DNA: TGTGCCAGCTCACCCGCCGAGAATCGCTACGAGCAGTACTTC
J: TRBJ2-7
size: .
V: TRBV18
D: .

CDR3: CASSQDGRTDTQYF
DNA: TGTGCCAGCAGCCAAGACGGGAGAACAGATACGCAGTATTTT
J: TRBJ2-3
size: .
V: TRBV4-2
D: .

CDR3: CASSPRQTFLNEKLFF
DNA: TGTGCCAGCAGCCCCCGACAGACCTTCCTTAATGAAAAACTGTTTTTT
J: TRBJ1-4
size: .
V: TRBV5-4
D: .

CDR3: CASSQTPLFPYEQYF
DNA: TGTGCCAGCAGTCAAACCCCACTCTTCCCCTACGAGCAGTACTTC
J: TRBJ2-7
size: few
V: TRBV27
D: .

CDR3: CATVREAKGEETQYF
DNA: TGTGCCACCGTACGGGAAGCAAAGGGCGAAGAGACCCAGTACTTC
J: TRBJ2-5
size: .
V: TRBV2
D: .

CDR3: CASSTRQGGNQPQHF
DNA: TGTGCCAGCAGTACTAGACAGGGCGGCAATCAGCCCCAGCATTTT
J: TRBJ1-5
size: many
V: TRBV28
D: TRBD1

CDR3: CASSPPVEHETQYF
DNA: TGTGCCAGCTCACCACCGGTAGAACACGAGACCCAGTACTTC
J: TRBJ2-5
size: .
V: TRBV18
D: .

CDR3: CATSSGFQPQHF
DNA: TGTGCCACCAGCAGTGGGTTTCAGCCCCAGCATTTT
J: TRBJ1-5
size: .
V: TRBV15
D: .

CDR3: CACASTNNQPQHF
DNA: TGTGCCTGCGCCTCCACTAACAATCAGCCCCAGCATTTT
J: TRBJ1-5
size: .
V: TRBV30
D: .

CDR3: CASSRRTGTGVAEAFF
DNA: TGTGCCAGCAGCCGAAGAACCGGGACAGGGGTAGCTGAAGCTTTCTTT
J: TRBJ1-1
size: .
V: TRBV5-5
D: TRBD1

CDR3: CASSEALRVGQPQHF
DNA: TGTGCCAGCAGTGAAGCGCTAAGGGTGGGACAGCCCCAGCATTTT
J: TRBJ1-5
size: .
V: TRBV2
D: .

CDR3: CASSQADGTGKYEQYF
DNA: TGCGCCAGCAGCCAGGCCGACGGGACAGGCAAGTACGAGCAGTACTTC
J: TRBJ2-7
size: .
V: TRBV4-3
D: TRBD1

CDR3: CASSQGGSGNTIYF
DNA: TGCGCCAGCAGTCAGGGAGGCTCTGGAAACACCATATATTTT
J: TRBJ1-3
size: once
V: TRBV5-1
D: .

CDR3: CAISLAGERTDTQYF
DNA: TGTGCCATCAGTTTAGCGGGAGAACGCACAGATACGCAGTATTTT
J: TRBJ2-3
size: .
V: TRBV10-3
D: TRBD2

CDR3: CASSLDSYNEQFF
DNA: TGCGCCAGCAGCCTGGACTCGTACAATGAGCAGTTCTTC
J: TRBJ2-1
size: once
V: TRBV5-1
D: .

CDR3: CAWTDRGKAFF
DNA: TGTGCCTGGACCGACAGAGGGAAAGCTTTCTTT
J: TRBJ1-1
size: .
V: TRBV30
D: .

CDR3: CSHRPPSGSYEQFF
DNA: TGCAGCCACCGTCCCCCTAGCGGGAGCTATGAGCAGTTCTTC
J: TRBJ2-1
size: .
V: TRBV29-1
D: TRBD2

CDR3: CASSPRDRGYQPQHF
DNA: TGTGCCAGCAGCCCTCGGGACAGGGGGTATCAGCCCCAGCATTTT
J: TRBJ1-5
size: .
V: TRBV28
D: TRBD1

CDR3: CASSYSVGRAKNIQYF
DNA: TGTGCCAGCAGTTACTCGGTTGGCCGGGCCAAAAACATTCAGTACTTC
J: TRBJ2-4
size: .
V: TRBV6-5
D: .

CDR3: CASRLTTGTEAFF
DNA: TGTGCCAGCAGACTTACTACGGGCACTGAAGCTTTCTTT
J: TRBJ1-1
size: few
V: TRBV7-3
D: .